This T cell receptor (beta chain) was documented in a study of identical twins. The CDR3 contains 14 residues. V was cut by 2 bases and J by 1 base, with 8 bases left in between. Germline CDR1 SGHDT, CDR2 YYEEEE. TCRdb processed the 5' RACE reads anew with MiXCR; each CDR3 protein has one entry. This sample carries a few hundred thousand distinct CDR3 sequences, about 8.9% of them seen once, and the ten largest clones take 3% to 3.5%. This same sample was also taken into another study, of yellow fever vaccine responses in identical twins.

The material sequenced was CD8+ T cells sorted from blood. This receptor was obtained from a woman younger than 35 in good health. V is TRBV5-6 and J is TRBJ2-3; no reliable D call. The CDR3 bases are TGTGCCAGCAGCTTTGGAAGCCGCACAGATACGCAGTATTTT. Translating gives CASSFGSRTDTQYF.